This TCR beta chain derives from a study of blood T cell repertoires in COVID-19. Looking at the study overall: Sites across the United States, Italy and Spain contributed samples from acute and convalescent COVID-19. Nucleic acid was either cDNA or gDNA, and it came from T cells, B-cell-depleted T cells, or PBMCs.

Generated by immunoSEQ multiplex PCR, the TCRdb table keeps only in-frame clones and is missing some. The data show roughly 80,000 clones, with roughly 89% seen just once and approximately 4.9% held by the top ten. The CDR3 is 16 amino acids. This clone was seen only once. V usage is TRBV21-1 and J usage is TRBJ2-7; the table's D call, TRBD2, was not checked against the DNA. TRBV21-1 is listed as a pseudogene. The sequenced sample consisted of peripheral blood. This clonotype was obtained from a woman of 80 years or more with active or convalescent COVID-19. The CDR3 here is CASSKWGDYFSYEQYF. CDR3 DNA: TGTGCCAGCAGCAAATGGGGGGACTACTTCTCCTACGAGCAGTACTTC.